Listed below are T cell receptor beta chains from one sample, sequenced in a study of blood T cell repertoires in COVID-19. Profiling relied on immunoSEQ multiplex PCR, and the TCRdb table lists in-frame clones only, not all of them. The sample lists about 470,000 clones; around 87% were seen once. The specimen sequenced was PBMCs or T cells enriched from blood (not recorded which). The receptor set was obtained from a woman aged 18 to 35 who had recovered from COVID-19. Each CDR3 is given with its conserved first and last residue.

TRBJ2-5 TRBV30 CAWSGGLDQETQYF
TRBJ1-2 TRBV28 CASSLSLGTAYSYTF
TRBJ1-2 TRBV11-2 CASRPIRDPSGYTF
TRBJ2-1 TRBV9 CASSVGSSYNEQFF
TRBJ2-3 TRBV9 CASSPAGTDTQYF
TRBJ1-4 TRBV6-2/TRBV6-3 CASSPDSSNEKLFF
TRBJ1-2 TRBV7-6 CASSSEPGGYGYTF
TRBJ1-1 TRBV6-6 CASRGTGSMGTEAFF
TRBJ2-3 TRBV5-1 CASSLLLAGGRDTQYF
TRBJ1-2 TRBV5-4 CASSLGGWGPQGRGYTF
TRBJ2-3 TRBV5-1 CASVGTGENTQYF
TRBJ1-1 TRBV5-4 CASSPNHNKGGAQAFF
TRBJ1-5 TRBV2 CASKQGRWQPQHF
TRBJ2-3 TRBV6-5 CASGFRAGTTDTQYF
TRBJ1-1 TRBV30 CAWTGGGYGEAFF
TRBJ1-1 TRBV3-1/TRBV3-2 CASSQDLTGAAFF
TRBJ1-1 TRBV5-5 CASSLESRGWNTEAFF
TRBJ1-1 TRBV13 CASSLGRGSAEAFF
TRBJ1-1 TRBV30 CAWTRQTEAFF
TRBJ1-1 TRBV13 CASSLEGGKAEAFF
TRBJ2-5 TRBV25-1 CASSELSGEQETQYF
TRBJ1-1 TRBV7-9 CASSFTGSTEAFF
TRBJ2-3 TRBV7-9 CASSTRDGTISTTQYF
TRBJ2-2 TRBV6-5 CASTGGRAGTGELFF
TRBJ2-3 TRBV5-4 CASSLGLAGGNTQYF
TRBJ1-5 TRBV6-2/TRBV6-3 CASSYLDRGLGNQPQHF
TRBJ1-4 TRBV7-9 CASSFPFRGKANEKLFF
TRBJ1-2 TRBV28 CASNPTRTGARYGYTF
TRBJ1-5 TRBV15 CATSLEGAVNQPQHF
TRBJ2-1 TRBV11-2 CASSIQGTDEQFF
TRBJ2-5 TRBV5-4 CASSAGTTIQETQYF
TRBJ1-2 TRBV13 CASSLGLRGPGLYTF
TRBJ1-1 TRBV15 CATSSRQNTEAFF
TRBJ1-2 TRBV5-4 CASSLDGTGTGYTF
TRBJ1-2 TRBV6-5 CASSYSPRLGYGYTF
TRBJ2-5 TRBV4-2 CASSQGSPSGGYHGRQTQYF
TRBJ2-7 TRBV10-3 CAISPTDGSYEQYF
TRBJ2-5 TRBV5-1 CASSLIVRGPYQETQYF
TRBJ1-2 TRBV4-1 CASSQKTGYGYTF
TRBJ1-2 TRBV19 CASSTTPRDGYTF
TRBJ1-5 TRBV4-1 CASSQVDNGGKPQHF
TRBJ1-1 TRBV28 CASSSRTGTEAFF